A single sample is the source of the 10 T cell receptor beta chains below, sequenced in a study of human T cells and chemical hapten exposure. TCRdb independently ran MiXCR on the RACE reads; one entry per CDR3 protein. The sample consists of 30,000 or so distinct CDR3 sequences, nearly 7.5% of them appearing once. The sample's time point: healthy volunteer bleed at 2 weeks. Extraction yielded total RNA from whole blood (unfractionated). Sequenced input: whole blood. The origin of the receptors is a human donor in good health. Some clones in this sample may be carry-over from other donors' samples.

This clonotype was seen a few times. The CDR3 is CASSPRENGYTF. The CDR3 bases are TGTGCCAGCAGTCCAAGGGAGAATGGCTACACCTTC. The chain couples TRBV28 to TRBJ1-2; no reliable D call. V lost 5 bases, J lost 6 bases, and 10 bases lay in between. This CDR3 region has 12 residues. Per the germline V gene, CDR1 is MDHEN and CDR2 is SYDVKM.

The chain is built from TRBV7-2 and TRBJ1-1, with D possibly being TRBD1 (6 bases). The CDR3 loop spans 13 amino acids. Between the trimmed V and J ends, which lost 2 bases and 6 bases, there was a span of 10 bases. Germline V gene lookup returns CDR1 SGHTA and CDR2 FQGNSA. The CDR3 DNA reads TGTGCCAGCAGCTTAACGACAGGAGCTGAAGCTTTCTTT. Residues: CASSLTTGAEAFF.

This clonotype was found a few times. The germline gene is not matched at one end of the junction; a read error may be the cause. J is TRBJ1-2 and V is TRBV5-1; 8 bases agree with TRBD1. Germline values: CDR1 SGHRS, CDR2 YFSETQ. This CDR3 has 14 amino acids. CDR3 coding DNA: TGCGCCAGCAGCCTAGGACAGGGCGCCTATGGCGACACCTTC. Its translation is CASSLGQGAYGDTF. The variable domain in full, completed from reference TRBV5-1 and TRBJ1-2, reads KAGVTQTPRYLIKTRGQQVTLSCSPISGHRSVSWYQQTPGQGLQFLFEYFSETQRNKGNFPGRFSGRQFSNSRSEMNVSTLELGDSALYLCASSLGQGAYGDTFGSGTRLTVV.

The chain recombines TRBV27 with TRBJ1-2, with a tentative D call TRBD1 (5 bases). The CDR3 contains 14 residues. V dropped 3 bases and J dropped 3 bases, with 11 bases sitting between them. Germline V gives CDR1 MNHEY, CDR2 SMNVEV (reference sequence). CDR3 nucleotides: TGTGCCAGCAGTTTTGGGACGGAACACTATGGCTACACCTTC. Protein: CASSFGTEHYGYTF.

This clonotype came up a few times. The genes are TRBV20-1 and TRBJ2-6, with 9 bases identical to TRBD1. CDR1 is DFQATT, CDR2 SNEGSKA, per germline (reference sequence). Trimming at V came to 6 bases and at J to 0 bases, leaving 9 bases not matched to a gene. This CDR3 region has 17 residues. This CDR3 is CSAALGTGFSGANVLTF. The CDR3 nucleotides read TGCAGTGCGGCACTTGGGACAGGGTTCTCTGGGGCCAACGTCCTGACTTTC.

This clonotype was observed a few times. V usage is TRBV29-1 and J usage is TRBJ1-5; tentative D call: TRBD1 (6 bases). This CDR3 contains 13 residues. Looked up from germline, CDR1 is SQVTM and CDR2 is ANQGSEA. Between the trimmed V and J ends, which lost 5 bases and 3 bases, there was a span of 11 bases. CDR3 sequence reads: CSVRDNLNQPQHF. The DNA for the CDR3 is TGCAGCGTTCGGGACAACCTCAATCAGCCCCAGCATTTT.

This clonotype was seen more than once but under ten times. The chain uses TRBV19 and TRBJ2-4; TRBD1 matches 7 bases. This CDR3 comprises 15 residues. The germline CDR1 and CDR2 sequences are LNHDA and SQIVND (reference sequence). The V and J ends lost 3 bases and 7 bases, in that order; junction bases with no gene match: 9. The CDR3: CASSIPTGTANIQYF. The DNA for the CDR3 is TGTGCCAGTAGTATCCCCACCGGGACAGCTAACATTCAGTACTTC.

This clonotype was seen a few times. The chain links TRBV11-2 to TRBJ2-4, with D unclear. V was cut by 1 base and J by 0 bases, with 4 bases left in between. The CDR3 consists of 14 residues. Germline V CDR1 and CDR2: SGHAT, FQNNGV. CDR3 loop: CASSLGTAKNIQYF. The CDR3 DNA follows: TGTGCCAGCAGCTTAGGGACAGCCAAAAACATTCAGTACTTC.

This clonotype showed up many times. The CDR3 protein is CASSINQGADLNYGYTF. In nucleotides, the CDR3 is TGTGCCAGTAGTATAAATCAGGGGGCGGACTTAAACTATGGCTACACCTTC. V is TRBV19 and J is TRBJ1-2; 8 bases match TRBD1. V was clipped by 2 bases and J by 2 bases; unmatched bases: 10. There are 17 residues in the CDR3. Per the germline V gene, CDR1 is LNHDA and CDR2 is SQIVND (reference sequence).

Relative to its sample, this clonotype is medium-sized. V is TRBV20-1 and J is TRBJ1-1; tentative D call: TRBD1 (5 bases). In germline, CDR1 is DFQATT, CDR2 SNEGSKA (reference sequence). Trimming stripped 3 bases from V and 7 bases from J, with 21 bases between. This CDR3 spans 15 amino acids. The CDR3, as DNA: TGCAGTGCTAGTAATAGGCAGGTTGGGGGGTTTGAAGCTTTCTTT. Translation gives CSASNRQVGGFEAFF.